The 19 T cell receptor beta chains below come from one sample, sequenced in a study of cytomegalovirus exposure and HLA in healthy donors. 13 Jbeta primers and 60 Vbeta primers were used for the PCR. Some clones are missing from TCRdb's copy, which holds only in-frame ones; the method was immunoSEQ multiplex PCR. The sample shows roughly 180,000 clones, around 80% of them seen only once. Sequencing was done on a sample of PBMCs. These receptors all come from a woman aged 60-75 years in good health and CMV-seropositive.

In its sample, this clone was seen a few times. This chain uses TRBV2 with TRBJ1-1, with 10 bases aligning to TRBD1. From germline, CDR1 is SNHLY and CDR2 FYNNEI. The CDR3 contains 15 residues. V shed 6 bases and J 1 base; nucleotides not matched to a gene: 5. The CDR3 DNA reads TGTGCCAGCAGGGAATGGACAGGGGGGAACACTGAAGCTTTCTTT. The encoded protein is CASREWTGGNTEAFF.

The CDR3 region is CASSIHRAEQFF. Here the CDR3 DNA reads TGTGCCAGTAGTATCCACAGGGCCGAGCAGTTCTTC. The chain couples TRBV19 to TRBJ2-1; a possible D gene is TRBD1 (6 bases). The V end lost 3 bases, the J end lost 10 bases, and 10 bases lay between the germline ends. The CDR3 covers 12 residues. The V gene's germline CDR1 is LNHDA and CDR2 SQIVND (reference sequence).

This clone came up once. The chain links TRBV7-8 to TRBJ1-5, with unresolved D. Germline V gives CDR1 SGHVS, CDR2 FQNEAQ. The germline V and J ends were trimmed by 5 bases and 4 bases, with 6 bases remaining between them. The CDR3 extends over 12 amino acids. This CDR3 reads CASSILNQPQHF. CDR3 bases: TGTGCCAGCAGCATACTTAATCAGCCCCAGCATTTT.

The rearrangement uses TRBV5-1 and TRBJ1-6, with a tentative D call TRBD1 (5 bases). The V end lost 1 base, the J end lost 5 bases, and 10 bases lay between the germline ends. Germline V lookup: CDR1 SGHRS, CDR2 YFSETQ. The CDR3 loop spans 15 amino acids. CDR3 coding DNA: TGCGCCAGCAGCTTGATGGGGGAGGATAATTCACCCCTCCACTTT. Translating it yields CASSLMGEDNSPLHF.

In its sample, this clone was seen a few times. The gene calls are TRBV5-1 and TRBJ1-1; perhaps TRBD1 as D (5 bases). The germline V gene encodes CDR1 SGHRS and CDR2 YFSETQ. CDR3 size: 13 residues. The V and J ends lost 3 bases and 2 bases respectively, with 8 bases between them. CDR3 nucleotide sequence: TGCGCCAGCAGCTACGGGGGTAACACTGAAGCTTTCTTT. Its translation: CASSYGGNTEAFF.

The CDR3 protein is CASSERQFYGYTF. In DNA form, the CDR3 reads TGTGCCAGCAGTGAGCGGCAGTTCTATGGCTACACCTTC. V is TRBV2 and J is TRBJ1-2; D gene unclear. The length of the CDR3 is 13 residues. Germline V lookup: CDR1 SNHLY, CDR2 FYNNEI. Between the trimmed V and J ends, which lost 3 bases and 4 bases, there was a span of 9 bases.

The chain combines TRBV19 with TRBJ2-4, with TRBD1 matching 7 bases. Germline lookup yields CDR1 LNHDA and CDR2 SQIVND (reference sequence). V lost 9 bases, J lost 0 bases, and 5 bases stayed unmatched. The CDR3 is 14 residues long. The CDR3 DNA is TGTGCCAGCGGGACAGCCCTAGCCAAAAACATTCAGTACTTC. The encoded protein is CASGTALAKNIQYF. Using reference TRBV19 and TRBJ2-4 for the parts outside the CDR3, the full variable domain is DGGITQSPKYLFRKEGQNVTLSCEQNLNHDAMYWYRQDPGQGLRLIYYSQIVNDFQKGDIAEGYSVSREKKESFPLTVTSAQKNPTAFYLCASGTALAKNIQYFGAGTRLSVL.

The chain uses TRBV30 and TRBJ2-3, with D perhaps matching TRBD2 (5 bases). Trimming cost V 0 bases and J 2 bases, with 9 bases left between them. CDR1 is GTSNPN and CDR2 is SVGIG in the germline V gene (reference sequence). The CDR3 is 14 residues long. The CDR3, as DNA: TGTGCCTGGAGTGTAGCGGAGATCACAGATACGCAGTATTTT. This gives the protein CAWSVAEITDTQYF.

In this sample, this clone turned up a few times. The chain joins TRBV4-1 to TRBJ1-2, with 10 bases lining up with TRBD1. The V segment lost 1 base and the J segment 4 bases; nucleotides outside the gene matches: 3. CDR3 length equals 15 residues. Germline lookup yields CDR1 MGHRA and CDR2 YSYEKL. DNA for the CDR3: TGCGCCAGCAGCCAAGGGGGACAGGGGATCTATGGCTACACCTTC. Its protein product is CASSQGGQGIYGYTF.

The V gene is TRBV6-5, the J gene TRBJ2-7; 9 nucleotides agree with TRBD1. Germline V gene data show CDR1 as MNHEY and CDR2 as SVGAGI. CDR3 length: 13 residues. Germline trimming cut 10 bases from V and 3 bases from J; bases unmatched to any gene: 7. In DNA form, the CDR3 reads TGTGCCACCCTGGGACAGGGTTTCTACGAGCAGTACTTC. It yields the protein CATLGQGFYEQYF.

V gene TRBV2 combines with J gene TRBJ1-4; D is unclear. The CDR3 sequence is 14 residues long. Germline-derived CDR1 and CDR2 are SNHLY and FYNNEI. V was cut by 5 bases and J by 0 bases, with 7 bases left in between. The CDR3 spells CASSRTATNEKLFF. Written as DNA, the CDR3 is TGTGCCAGCAGTCGCACGGCAACTAATGAAAAACTGTTTTTT.

V usage is TRBV7-3 and J usage is TRBJ2-3; 9 bases are a match to TRBD2. The CDR3 runs to 15 residues. V lost 5 bases to trimming and J lost 3 bases; unmatched junction nucleotides: 6. CDR1 is SGHTA, CDR2 FQGTGA, per germline. In DNA form, the CDR3 reads TGTGCCAGCAGCCACAGCGGGGGGTTGACAGATACGCAGTATTTT. Its translation is CASSHSGGLTDTQYF.

This clone was seen only a few times. The chain employs TRBV27 and TRBJ2-7; TRBD1 matches at 8 bases. Germline CDR1 is MNHEY and CDR2 is SMNVEV (reference sequence). Losses at the gene ends were 3 bases for V and 4 bases for J; bases not matched to a gene: 8. The length of the CDR3 is 15 residues. CDR3 sequence: CASSFGAGGRYEQYF. CDR3 nucleotide sequence: TGTGCCAGCAGTTTCGGGGCAGGGGGCCGGTACGAGCAGTACTTC.

The CDR3 bases are TGTGCCAGCAGCGAGGGCGGACGCAGGGGGGATGGCTACACCTTC. It specifies CASSEGGRRGDGYTF. J is TRBJ1-2 and V is TRBV7-3, with 7 bases matching TRBD1. V was pared by 5 bases and J by 6 bases, with 12 bases of the junction left unmatched. CDR1 and CDR2 (germline): SGHTA, FQGTGA. The CDR3 runs 15 residues.

The V gene is TRBV27, the J gene TRBJ1-1, with 8 bases aligning to TRBD1. Germline V lookup: CDR1 MNHEY, CDR2 SMNVEV (reference sequence). J gave up 10 bases and V 2 bases, and 18 bases lay outside the gene matches. The CDR3 loop spans 17 amino acids. CDR3 residues: CASSLRGVGQGSLGAFF. CDR3 nucleotide sequence: TGTGCCAGCAGTTTAAGGGGCGTTGGACAGGGAAGCCTTGGAGCTTTCTTT.

The rearrangement links TRBV28 to TRBJ1-1; weak D call: TRBD1 (5 bases). Per germline, CDR1 MDHEN and CDR2 SYDVKM. Trimming stripped 3 bases from V and 8 bases from J, with 16 bases between. CDR3 size: 14 residues. The CDR3 region has the DNA TGTGCCAGCAGTTTCGGTGTATGGGGGGGGGAAGCTTTCTTT. Amino acid sequence: CASSFGVWGGEAFF.

CDR3 DNA sequence: TGTGCCAGCAGTACAGGGAAGTTGGAGACCCAGTACTTC. It specifies CASSTGKLETQYF. The chain links TRBV5-6 to TRBJ2-5; D possibly corresponds to TRBD1 (6 bases). The CDR3 has 13 amino acids. Trimming pared 5 bases from V and 5 bases from J, leaving 13 bases between. The V gene's germline CDR1 is SGHDT and CDR2 YYEEEE.

The rearrangement links TRBV6-6 to TRBJ2-3; 8 positions agree with TRBD1. V shed 8 bases, J shed 1 base, and the junction held 8 bases outside the gene matches. Germline-derived CDR1 and CDR2 are MNHNY and SVGAGI (reference sequence). The CDR3 spans 15 residues. The CDR3 here is CASLNPGGGTDTQYF. The CDR3 DNA reads as TGTGCCAGCCTCAACCCAGGGGGCGGCACAGATACGCAGTATTTT.

The chain recombines TRBV6-4 with TRBJ1-1; D is undetermined. The CDR3 runs to 14 residues. V was trimmed by 0 bases and J by 1 base, leaving 6 bases between them. Germline V CDR1 and CDR2: MRHNA, SNTAGT. The CDR3 region is CASSDSRWNTEAFF. The CDR3 bases are TGTGCCAGCAGTGACTCGAGATGGAACACTGAAGCTTTCTTT.